This T cell receptor (beta chain) was observed in a study of shared clonotypes between healthy human individuals. Study conclusions and caveats: Measured sharing among donors was expected to vary with sequencing depth. Generation probability values for non-shared clonotypes were lower than those for clonotypes shared by all four donors. Represented diversity, genetic and exposure-history alike, was limited by few donors.

This clone has just one count. Its antigen is unknown. The V gene's germline CDR1 is SNHLY and CDR2 FYNNEI. The CDR3 totals 15 residues. With 6 bases clipped from V and 1 base from J, the junction kept 4 bases outside the gene matches. The data were produced by immunoSEQ multiplex PCR, yet TCRdb's version contains in-frame clones alone and is incomplete. Of about 980,000 clones in the sample, roughly 72% were seen once. The sample comprised memory CD4+ T cells sorted from blood. Subset meaning: CD45RA-negative fraction. This sequence joins TRBV2 and TRBJ2-2; TRBD1 agrees at 8 bases. This receptor was obtained from a man between 18 and 29 years old in good health. CDR3 residues: CASRRQGLNTGELFF. The CDR3 nucleotides read TGTGCCAGCAGAAGACAGGGGTTGAACACCGGGGAGCTGTTTTTT.